The clone carrying this T cell receptor (beta chain) has just one count. Its antigen is undetermined. This sample was included in a study of Graves' ophthalmopathy and Graves' hyperthyroidism. Germline V gene lookup returns CDR1 SEHNR and CDR2 FQNEAQ (reference sequence). The germline V and J ends were trimmed by 5 bases and 6 bases, with 20 bases remaining between them. This CDR3 has 15 residues. RNA served as the template for amplifying TCR beta CDR3 regions. Second-round multiplex PCR followed a first-round RT-PCR using HTBI primers. Each CDR3 protein gets one entry after TCRdb re-called the multiplex PCR reads with MiXCR. The data hold 560,000 or so distinct CDR3 sequences, with just under 40% observed a single time. The study, taken as a whole, reports: Blood samples also showed most expanded thyroid clonotypes exceeding 0.001 frequency.

The specimen was peripheral blood or thyroid tissue (not recorded which). The chain uses TRBV7-9 and TRBJ2-7; D might be TRBD1 or TRBD2, each matching 6 bases. The clonotype comes from an adult man with Graves' hyperthyroidism. Here the CDR3 reads CASSDRDKGDCEQYF. DNA for the CDR3: TGTGCCAGCAGCGACCGGGACAAGGGGGACTGCGAGCAGTACTTC.